This TCR beta chain was captured by sequencing in a study of T cell repertoires in aging, cancer and after chemotherapy. Study details: Around 10 million TCR reads were in the whole dataset. Study-level results: The repertoire data cannot show anything about immunological memory following chemotherapy. Untreated cancer patients had significantly lower blood TCR diversity than age-matched healthy donors.

Peripheral blood genomic DNA, not sorted cells or RNA, was the template. Rearranged V-D-J TRB sequences were amplified with a mixed TRB-A/B primer pool. TCRdb independently ran MiXCR on the multiplex PCR reads; one entry per CDR3 protein. The data show about 1,600 distinct CDR3 sequences, over 20% seen once. This clonotype is categorized as medium-sized. Its antigen is undetermined. The junction shows a germline mismatch at one end, possibly a read error. The CDR3 consists of 12 residues. The germline V gene encodes CDR1 GTSNPN and CDR2 SVGIG (reference sequence). The specimen sequenced was blood. The V and J genes are TRBV30 and TRBJ2-5; 9 bases align to TRBD1. The receptor was derived from a human donor with a solid tumor. The CDR3 loop reads CAWSVNWDRVHF. The CDR3 DNA reads TGTGCCTGGAGTGTAAATTGGGACAGGGTCCACTTC.